This TCR beta chain was sequenced for a study of cytomegalovirus exposure and HLA in healthy donors. Study outcomes and limitations: Rare TCR sequences predominated, though certain public TCRs were found in many donors. From TCR beta sequences, most subjects' HLA-A and HLA-B alleles were reportedly predicted accurately. Later on, an analysis found that several of the most significant clusters appeared to be linked to common viral pathogens, which included parvovirus B19.

The CDR3 contains 17 residues. V lost 5 bases and J lost 0; bases outside the gene matches: 6. Germline-derived CDR1 and CDR2 are SGHAT and FQNNGV. PCR employed 60 Vbeta and 13 Jbeta primers. Per the authors' pipeline: An analysis performed later counted roughly 80 million unique TCR beta chains (around 10 million of them shared). Assay: immunoSEQ multiplex PCR; the TCRdb copy retains only in-frame clones and omits some. The V and J calls and clone size are taken from that table; D and trimming were inferred from the DNA. The data contain 95,000 to 100,000 clones, roughly 80% of them singletons. Details on this clone: What it binds is not known.

Specimen: PBMCs. The rearrangement links TRBV11-2 to TRBJ2-3; 12 bases match TRBD2. The clonotype originates from a man aged 55 to 69 in good health and CMV-seropositive. CDR3 protein: CASSVGLAGISTDTQYF. The CDR3 nucleotides read TGTGCCAGCAGCGTGGGACTAGCGGGCATTAGCACAGATACGCAGTATTTT.